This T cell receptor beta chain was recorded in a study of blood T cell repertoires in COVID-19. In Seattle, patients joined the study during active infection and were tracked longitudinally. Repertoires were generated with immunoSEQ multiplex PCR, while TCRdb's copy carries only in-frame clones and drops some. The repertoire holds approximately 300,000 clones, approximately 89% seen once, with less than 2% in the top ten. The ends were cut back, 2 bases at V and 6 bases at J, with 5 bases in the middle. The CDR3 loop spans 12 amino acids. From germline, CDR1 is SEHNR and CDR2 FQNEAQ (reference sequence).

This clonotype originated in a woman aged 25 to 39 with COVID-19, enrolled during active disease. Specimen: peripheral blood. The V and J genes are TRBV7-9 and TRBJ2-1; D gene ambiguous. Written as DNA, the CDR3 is TGTGCCAGCAGCTTATCCGGCAATGAGCAGTTCTTC. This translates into CASSLSGNEQFF.